The sequence of this T cell receptor beta chain was determined in a study of radiotherapy plus CTLA-4 blockade in lung cancer. For the study at large: The study recorded objective responses in roughly 18% of patients and disease control in 31%.

Findings and limits, study-wide: Researchers report tumor-derived TCR clones expanding in blood after radiotherapy plus ipilimumab. Early blood T cell clone changes and increased post-radiation serum interferon-beta were reportedly the strongest response predictors.

The CDR3 contains 17 residues. J was trimmed by 6 bases and V by 6 bases; bases with no gene match: 13. CDR1 ENHRY and CDR2 SYGVKD come from the germline V gene. As regards this clone: Its target is not known.

Measured with immunoSEQ multiplex PCR; TCRdb has only the in-frame clones, and not every one. The sample lists 25,000 to 30,000 clones, about 77% seen once, with more than 20% in the top ten. V usage is TRBV10-3 and J usage is TRBJ2-2; 10 nucleotides match TRBD2. The origin of this receptor is a human donor with non-small cell lung cancer that progressed on radiotherapy plus ipilimumab. The sequences come from peripheral blood, collected from a patient treated with radiotherapy plus ipilimumab. CDR3 nucleotide sequence: TGTGCCATCAGAGCATTTCTAGCGGGAGAGGTGGCCGGGGAGCTGTTTTTT. This encodes CAIRAFLAGEVAGELFF.